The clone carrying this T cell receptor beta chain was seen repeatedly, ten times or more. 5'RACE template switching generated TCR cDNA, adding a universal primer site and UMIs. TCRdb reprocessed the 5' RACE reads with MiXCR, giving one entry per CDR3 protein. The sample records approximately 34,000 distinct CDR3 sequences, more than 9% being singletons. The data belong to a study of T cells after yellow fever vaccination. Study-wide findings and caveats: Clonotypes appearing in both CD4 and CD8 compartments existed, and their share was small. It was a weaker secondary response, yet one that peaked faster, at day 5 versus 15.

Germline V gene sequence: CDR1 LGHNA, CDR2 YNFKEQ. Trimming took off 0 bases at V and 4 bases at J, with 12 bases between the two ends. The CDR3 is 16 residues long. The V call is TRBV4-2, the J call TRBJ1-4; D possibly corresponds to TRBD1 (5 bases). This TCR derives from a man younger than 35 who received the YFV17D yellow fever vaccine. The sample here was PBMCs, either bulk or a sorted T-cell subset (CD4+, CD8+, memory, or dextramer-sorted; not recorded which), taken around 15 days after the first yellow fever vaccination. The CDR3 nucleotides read TGTGCCAGCAGCCAAGATCGTGACAGTCTTAATGAAAAACTGTTTTTT. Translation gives CASSQDRDSLNEKLFF.